The entry below gives a single T cell receptor (beta chain) sequence along with its context. There are 14 residues in the CDR3. CDR1 and CDR2 (germline): SGHKS, YYEKEE (reference sequence). The ends lost 1 base at V and 3 bases at J; junction bases unmatched: 4. This sample is drawn from a study of immune heterogeneity within non-small cell lung tumors. At roughly 610 ng per sample, bulk tumor genomic DNA provided the template. Widely spaced biopsies, several per primary tumor, were obtained at surgery. Each patient presented with untreated, newly diagnosed non-small cell lung cancer and received curative surgery. Multiplex PCR was performed with 32 V and 13 J primers, and it amplified TCR beta CDR3. MiXCR was run by TCRdb on the multiplex PCR reads, yielding one entry per CDR3 protein. Of a few thousand distinct CDR3 sequences detected, approximately 50% appear once; the ten largest clones hold under 14%.

The material sequenced was lung tumor tissue. The rearrangement joins TRBV5-5 to TRBJ2-7; 7 bases are a match to TRBD1. The clonotype was recovered from a man aged 60 to 69 with non-small cell lung cancer. The CDR3 DNA is TGTGCCAGCAGCTTGACAGGGGCAAGCTACGAGCAGTACTTC. This codes for CASSLTGASYEQYF.